This T cell receptor (beta chain) was obtained from a study of PD-L1 blockade in urothelial cancer. Across the whole study: Patients, treated from about 2014 onward, received atezolizumab 1,200 mg intravenously every 3 weeks. Samples came from 3 weeks, at the second dose, and 6 weeks into treatment. The median number of T cells present in blood samples was approximately 130,000.

Time point noted: peripheral blood 6 weeks after treatment start. With 6 bases clipped from V and 5 bases from J, the junction kept 3 bases outside the gene matches. CDR3 length: 13 residues. The germline CDR1 and CDR2 sequences are MNHEY and SMNVEV (reference sequence). Clones were sequenced by immunoSEQ multiplex PCR, and TCRdb holds only the in-frame ones, with some missing. Among tens of thousands of clones, 79% were seen once, and the ten largest hold over 3%. This clonotype was sampled from a man in his 70s with urothelial cancer. The sample here was PBMCs, taken around atezolizumab (anti-PD-L1) treatment. V usage is TRBV27 and J usage is TRBJ2-1; TRBD2 matches at 8 bases. This CDR3 reads CASRTSGNNEQFF. CDR3 sequence (DNA): TGTGCCAGCAGAACTAGCGGAAACAATGAGCAGTTCTTC.